Sequencing of this T cell receptor beta chain was carried out in a study of shared clonotypes between healthy human individuals. The study, taken as a whole, reports: An anticipated effect of sequencing depth on clonotype sharing among donors was recognized. Clonotypes which were not shared had lower generation probabilities than clonotypes that all four donors shared. When naive CD4 clonotypes were compared across several donors, about 4.8% were shared.

With regard to this clone: Its antigen is unidentified.

Some clones are missing from TCRdb's copy, which holds only in-frame ones; the method was immunoSEQ multiplex PCR. The data contain 2,500,000 or so clones, 85% to 95% of them singletons. Sequencing was carried out using naive CD4+ T cells from PBMCs. Noted subset: CD45RA+ positively selected. The TCR originated in a young man in good health. Some clones in this sample may be carry-over from other donors' samples.

The DNA of the CDR3 is TGCGCCAGCAGCTTGTCCCCTTTAAAGGGGCAGCCCCAGCATTTT. It encodes CASSLSPLKGQPQHF. J is TRBJ1-5 and V is TRBV5-1; a weak D match, TRBD1 (5 bases). V dropped 1 base and J dropped 7 bases, with 15 bases sitting between them. The V gene's germline CDR1 is SGHRS and CDR2 YFSETQ. CDR3 length equals 15 residues.